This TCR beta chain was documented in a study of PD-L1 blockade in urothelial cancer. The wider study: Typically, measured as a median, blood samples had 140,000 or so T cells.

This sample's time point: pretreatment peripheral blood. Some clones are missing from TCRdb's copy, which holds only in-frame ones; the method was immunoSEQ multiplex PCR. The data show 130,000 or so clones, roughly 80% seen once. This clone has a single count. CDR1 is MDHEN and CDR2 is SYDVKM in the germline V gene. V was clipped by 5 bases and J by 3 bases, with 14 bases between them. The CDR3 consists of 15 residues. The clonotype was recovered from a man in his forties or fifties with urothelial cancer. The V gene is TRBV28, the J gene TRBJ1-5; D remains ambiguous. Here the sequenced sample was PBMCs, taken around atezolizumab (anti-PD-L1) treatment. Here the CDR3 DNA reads TGTGCCAGCAGTAAAACCGGGAGCCCCAATCAGCCCCAGCATTTT. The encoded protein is CASSKTGSPNQPQHF.